Following are 27 T cell receptor beta chains from one sample sequenced in a study of T cells in Graves' hyperthyroidism and ophthalmopathy. Using RNA transcripts as the source, TCR beta CDR3 regions were amplified. The study used the HTBI primer set for a first-round RT-PCR of the TCR CDR3. TCRdb fed the multiplex PCR reads into MiXCR, producing one record per CDR3 protein. Of nearly 750,000 distinct CDR3 sequences listed, about a third are singletons. Material for sequencing was blood. The receptors stem from a woman in her thirties or forties with Graves' hyperthyroidism.

J is TRBJ2-7 and V is TRBV12-3 or TRBV12-4; D might be TRBD1 (6 bases). The CDR3 spans 13 residues. V gave up 6 bases and J gave up 10 bases, with 19 bases separating them. The CDR3 region is CASRSHQGPLQYF. The CDR3, as DNA: TGTGCCAGCAGGTCTCATCAGGGGCCCCTACAGTACTTC.

This clonotype was observed at least ten times. This chain links TRBV4-3 with TRBJ1-2, with TRBD1 identical over 8 bases. CDR1 LGHNA and CDR2 YSLEER come from the germline V gene. The length of the CDR3 is 14 residues. V lost 1 base to trimming and J lost 8 bases; unmatched junction nucleotides: 6. The CDR3 DNA is TGCGCCAGCAGCCAAGGACAGGGGAGTGAGGGCTACACCTTC. Its protein is CASSQGQGSEGYTF.

This clonotype was counted many times. V is TRBV12-3 or TRBV12-4 and J is TRBJ1-1; D is undetermined. There are 12 residues in the CDR3. Trimming took 3 bases from V and 4 from J, leaving 6 bases between them. CDR3 DNA sequence: TGTGCCAGCAGTTTTTATTCCACTGAAGCTTTCTTT. This codes for CASSFYSTEAFF.

This clonotype was found a few times. The rearrangement joins TRBV20-1 to TRBJ1-2, with D perhaps TRBD1 (6 bases). The V gene lost 0 bases and the J gene lost 4 bases, with 15 bases spanning the gap. Germline V gives CDR1 DFQATT, CDR2 SNEGSKA (reference sequence). This CDR3 has 15 amino acids. CDR3 sequence (DNA): TGCAGTGCTAGAGAAGGAACGGGAGGGGGCTATGGCTACACCTTC. The encoded protein is CSAREGTGGGYGYTF.

V gene TRBV25-1 combines with J gene TRBJ1-3, with D maybe TRBD1 (6 bases). The CDR3 consists of 19 residues. Germline V gene data show CDR1 as MGHDK and CDR2 as SYGVNS. V was trimmed by 3 bases and J by 1 base, leaving 22 bases between them. In DNA form, the CDR3 reads TGTGCCAGCAGTGAGGCTGGGGGGCCAGGGCCGATTTCTGGAAACACCATATATTTT. Its protein is CASSEAGGPGPISGNTIYF.

This clonotype has a count of ten or more. The J gene is TRBJ2-2, the V gene TRBV10-3, with D perhaps TRBD2 (6 bases). The CDR3 consists of 12 residues. Per the germline V gene, CDR1 is ENHRY and CDR2 is SYGVKD. Trimming pared 0 bases from V and 10 bases from J, leaving 6 bases between. The CDR3 spells CAISESGLELFF. CDR3 coding DNA: TGTGCCATCAGTGAGTCGGGACTGGAGCTGTTTTTT.

The chain is built from TRBV7-9 and TRBJ2-7; D unresolved. CDR3 length equals 12 residues. The V gene's germline CDR1 is SEHNR and CDR2 FQNEAQ (reference sequence). Trimming shortened V by 7 bases and J by 4 bases, and 11 bases separated the two germline ends. This chain's CDR3 is CASNPSLYEQYF. CDR3 DNA sequence: TGTGCCAGCAACCCCTCTTTGTACGAGCAGTACTTC.

In this sample, this clonotype turned up many times. The gene calls are TRBV19 and TRBJ2-7; TRBD1 agrees at 8 bases. V lost 6 bases to trimming and J lost 3 bases; unmatched junction nucleotides: 13. The germline gives CDR1 LNHDA, CDR2 SQIVND (reference sequence). This CDR3 is built from 16 residues. CDR3 amino acids: CASRKAGGMENYEQYF. The CDR3 bases are TGTGCCAGTAGAAAGGCAGGGGGCATGGAAAACTACGAGCAGTACTTC. Combining the CDR3 with reference TRBV19 and TRBJ2-7 gives the whole variable domain DGGITQSPKYLFRKEGQNVTLSCEQNLNHDAMYWYRQDPGQGLRLIYYSQIVNDFQKGDIAEGYSVSREKKESFPLTVTSAQKNPTAFYLCASRKAGGMENYEQYFGPGTRLTVT.

CDR3 sequence: CASSRTSGVTDTQYF. The CDR3 region has the DNA TGTGCCAGCAGCAGGACTAGCGGGGTCACAGATACGCAGTATTTT. This chain uses TRBV7-9 with TRBJ2-3; 12 positions agree with TRBD2. There are 15 residues in the CDR3. J lost 2 bases, V lost 5 bases, and 2 bases had no gene match. CDR1 is SEHNR and CDR2 is FQNEAQ in the germline V gene (reference sequence).

The chain has TRBV10-3 and TRBJ2-3; maybe TRBD2 (5 bases). CDR3 length: 14 amino acids. V dropped 10 bases and J dropped 0 bases, with 14 bases sitting between them. Germline CDR1 ENHRY, CDR2 SYGVKD. The CDR3 region has the DNA TGTGCCAGCGAGGCGGGTACTAGCACAGATACGCAGTATTTT. It encodes CASEAGTSTDTQYF.

The V gene is TRBV10-3, the J gene TRBJ1-2; 10 bases are a match to TRBD1. V lost 10 bases to trimming and J lost 3 bases; unmatched junction nucleotides: 20. Germline values: CDR1 ENHRY, CDR2 SYGVKD. The CDR3 runs 18 residues. For the CDR3, the DNA is TGTGCCACCGGCCCCCCACGGGACAGGGGTGATATCGACTATGGCTACACCTTC. Protein product: CATGPPRDRGDIDYGYTF.

This clonotype was counted ten times or more. This chain links TRBV7-9 with TRBJ1-1; no clear D. V lost 1 base and J lost 3, with 6 bases in between. Germline CDR1 SEHNR, CDR2 FQNEAQ (reference sequence). CDR3 length: 13 residues. The CDR3 spells CASSLDGDTEAFF. The CDR3 DNA sequence: TGTGCCAGCAGCTTAGACGGCGACACTGAAGCTTTCTTT.

This clonotype was detected ten times or more. The chain has TRBV7-8 and TRBJ1-3; TRBD1 matches 7 bases. The length of the CDR3 is 15 residues. Germline V gives CDR1 SGHVS, CDR2 FQNEAQ. V was clipped by 5 bases and J by 2 bases; unmatched bases: 6. The CDR3 nucleotides read TGTGCCAGCAGCCTACAGGGGATACCTGGAAACACCATATATTTT. This codes for CASSLQGIPGNTIYF.

This sequence joins TRBV6-1 and TRBJ2-7; the match to TRBD2 covers 12 bases. Trimming at V came to 6 bases and at J to 2 bases, leaving 5 bases not matched to a gene. The CDR3 totals 15 residues. Germline V lookup: CDR1 MNHNS, CDR2 SASEGT. The CDR3 region is CASSSPSGGAYEQYF. The CDR3 DNA follows: TGTGCCAGCAGCTCACCTAGCGGGGGGGCCTACGAGCAGTACTTC.

This clonotype was seen repeatedly, ten times or more. A much more abundant neighbour one base away suggests this may be a read error. This chain uses TRBV7-8 with TRBJ2-5, with unresolved D. The CDR3 is 13 residues long. Germline V gives CDR1 SGHVS, CDR2 FQNEAQ. The ends were cut back, 5 bases at V and 0 bases at J, with 7 bases in the middle. The CDR3 spells CASSRWDQETQYF. CDR3 sequence (DNA): TGTGCCAGCAGCCGGTGGGACCAAGAGACCCAGTACTTC.

Ten or more counts support this clonotype. The rearrangement joins TRBV2 to TRBJ1-2; perhaps TRBD1 as D (6 bases). Germline V gene lookup returns CDR1 SNHLY and CDR2 FYNNEI. The V end was cut by 6 bases, the J end by 1 base, with 12 bases between. The CDR3 totals 14 residues. DNA of the CDR3: TGTGCCAGCAGGGGGGCACGCCTTAACTATGGCTACACCTTC. Translating it yields CASRGARLNYGYTF.

The V and J genes are TRBV6-5 and TRBJ2-7, with TRBD1 as a possible D gene (5 bases). Trimming left V 0 bases short and J 3 bases short, with 9 bases between. The CDR3 runs to 14 residues. The V gene's germline CDR1 is MNHEY and CDR2 SVGAGI. The CDR3 sequence: CASSYSRQGYEQYF. CDR3 in DNA: TGTGCCAGCAGTTACTCGCGGCAGGGCTACGAGCAGTACTTC.

The chain employs TRBV7-9 and TRBJ1-1; D call uncertain. Germline V gene sequence: CDR1 SEHNR, CDR2 FQNEAQ (reference sequence). The CDR3 has 13 residues. V was shortened by 5 bases and J by 4 bases, with 11 bases between the two germline ends. The CDR3 spells CASSTTPGTEAFF. The CDR3 nucleotides are TGTGCCAGCAGCACAACCCCGGGCACTGAAGCTTTCTTT.

V and J are TRBV7-8 and TRBJ1-1; D is ambiguous. The CDR3 is 13 residues long. CDR1 is SGHVS and CDR2 is FQNEAQ in the germline V gene. V lost 4 bases and J 4 bases, leaving 10 bases between the germline ends. The CDR3 DNA reads TGTGCCAGCAGCTGTGCAGGCGTCACTGAAGCTTTCTTT. Translating gives CASSCAGVTEAFF. Complete variable domain (other parts from reference TRBV7-8 and TRBJ1-1): GAGVSQSPRYKVAKRGQDVALRCDPISGHVSLFWYQQALGQGPEFLTYFQNEAQLDKSGLPSDRFFAERPEGSVSTLKIQRTQQEDSAVYLCASSCAGVTEAFFGQGTRLTVV.

Ten or more counts support this clonotype. The V gene is TRBV7-2, the J gene TRBJ2-7; D is tentatively TRBD1 or TRBD2 (6 bases each). V dropped 5 bases and J dropped 5 bases, with 16 bases sitting between them. Germline loops: CDR1 SGHTA, CDR2 FQGNSA. The CDR3 loop spans 14 amino acids. The CDR3 DNA follows: TGTGCCAGCAGCAAAACCCCGGGGGCCGACGAGCAGTACTTC. Its translation: CASSKTPGADEQYF.

The chain uses TRBV29-1 and TRBJ2-5; D unresolved. Trimming removed 5 bases at V and 2 bases at J, with 12 bases between. The CDR3 sequence is 13 residues long. CDR1 SQVTM and CDR2 ANQGSEA come from the germline V gene. The CDR3 bases are TGCAGCGTTTACCTAAGACTGCAAGAGACCCAGTACTTC. Protein sequence: CSVYLRLQETQYF.

This clonotype was observed at least ten times. The chain joins TRBV4-2 to TRBJ1-6; D is undetermined. The germline V gene encodes CDR1 LGHNA and CDR2 YNFKEQ. The V end lost 0 bases, the J end lost 9 bases, and 12 bases lay between the germline ends. The CDR3 is 15 amino acids. CDR3 coding DNA: TGTGCCAGCAGCCAAGACAGCACTTTTGGTTCACCCCTCCACTTT. Translating gives CASSQDSTFGSPLHF.

Comments on this clonotype: A read error may produce the germline difference seen at one junction end. V and J are TRBV10-2 and TRBJ1-1, with 7 bases identical to TRBD1. CDR1 and CDR2 (germline): WSHSY, SAAADI. The CDR3 length is 18 residues. CDR3 nucleotide sequence: TGTGCCAGCAGTAAACCCACGGAGGGGGCAACGGTGAACACTGAAGCTTTCTTT. This translates into CASSKPTEGATVNTEAFF.

Points on this clonotype: A much larger clone differs from this one at a single base, so this may be a read error. The V gene is TRBV5-1, the J gene TRBJ1-6; D uncertain. The germline gives CDR1 SGHRS, CDR2 YFSETQ. V lost 4 bases and J lost 8, with 13 bases in between. This CDR3 has 14 amino acids. CDR3 in DNA: TGCGCCAGCAGCCAAGAACAGAGAGATTCACCCCTCCACTTT. Its translation: CASSQEQRDSPLHF.

This clonotype occurred many times. V and J are TRBV10-3 and TRBJ1-6, with D hard to call. Germline CDR1 is ENHRY and CDR2 is SYGVKD. This CDR3 contains 14 residues. V lost 3 bases and J lost 5, with 8 bases in between. CDR3 amino acids: CAISEGPNNSPLHF. The DNA of the CDR3 is TGTGCCATCAGTGAAGGCCCCAATAATTCACCCCTCCACTTT.

V and J are TRBV12-3 or TRBV12-4 and TRBJ2-7; either TRBD1 or TRBD2 may fit D (6 bases each). V dropped 7 bases and J dropped 6 bases, with 16 bases sitting between them. This CDR3 is 13 amino acids long. The CDR3 DNA sequence: TGTGCCAGCACCTATCAGGAGGGGGGCGAGCAGTACTTC. It encodes CASTYQEGGEQYF.

This clonotype appeared a few times. V and J are TRBV29-1 and TRBJ2-3; TRBD1 is a possible D gene (5 bases). The V and J ends lost 4 bases and 0 bases respectively, with 8 bases between them. This CDR3 has 13 residues. Germline values: CDR1 SQVTM, CDR2 ANQGSEA. CDR3 in DNA: TGCAGCGTTGGTAACAGGAGCACAGATACGCAGTATTTT. This translates into CSVGNRSTDTQYF.